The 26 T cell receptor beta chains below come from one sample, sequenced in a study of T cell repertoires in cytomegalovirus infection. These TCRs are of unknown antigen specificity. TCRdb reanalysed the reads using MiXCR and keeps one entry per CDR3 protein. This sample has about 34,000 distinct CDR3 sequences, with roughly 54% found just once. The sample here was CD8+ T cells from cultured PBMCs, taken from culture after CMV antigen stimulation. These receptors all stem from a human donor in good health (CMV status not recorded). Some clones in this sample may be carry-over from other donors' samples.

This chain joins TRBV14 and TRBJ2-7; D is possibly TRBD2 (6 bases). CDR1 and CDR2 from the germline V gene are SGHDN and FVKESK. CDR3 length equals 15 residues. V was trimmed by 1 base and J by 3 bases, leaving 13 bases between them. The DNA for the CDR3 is TGTGCCAGCAGCCAAGGCGGGGCGATACGCTACGAGCAGTACTTC. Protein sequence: CASSQGGAIRYEQYF. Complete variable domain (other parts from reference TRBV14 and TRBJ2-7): EAGVTQFPSHSVIEKGQTVTLRCDPISGHDNLYWYRRVMGKEIKFLLHFVKESKQDESGMPNNRFLAERTGGTYSTLKVQPAELEDSGVYFCASSQGGAIRYEQYFGPGTRLTVT.

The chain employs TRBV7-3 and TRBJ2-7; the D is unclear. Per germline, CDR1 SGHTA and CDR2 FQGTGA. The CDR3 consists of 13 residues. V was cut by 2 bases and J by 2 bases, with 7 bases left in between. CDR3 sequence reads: CASSLDTTYEQYF. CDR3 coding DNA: TGTGCCAGCAGCTTAGACACCACCTACGAGCAGTACTTC.

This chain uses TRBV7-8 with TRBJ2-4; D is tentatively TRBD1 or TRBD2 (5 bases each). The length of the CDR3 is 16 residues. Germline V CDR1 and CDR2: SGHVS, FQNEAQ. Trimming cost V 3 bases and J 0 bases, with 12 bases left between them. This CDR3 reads CASSFVSGTAKNIQYF. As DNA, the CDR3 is TGTGCCAGCAGCTTCGTCTCCGGGACAGCCAAAAACATTCAGTACTTC.

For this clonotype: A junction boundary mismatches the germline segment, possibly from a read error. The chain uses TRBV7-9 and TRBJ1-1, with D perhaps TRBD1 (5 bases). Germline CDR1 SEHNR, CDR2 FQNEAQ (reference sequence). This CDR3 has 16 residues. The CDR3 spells CAGSLHDRGSGTEAFF. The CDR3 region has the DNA TGTGCCGGCAGCTTACATGATAGGGGTAGTGGGACTGAGGCTTTCTTT. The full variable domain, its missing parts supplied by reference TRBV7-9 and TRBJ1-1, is DTGVSQNPRHKITKRGQNVTFRCDPISEHNRLYWYRQTLGQGPEFLTYFQNEAQLEKSRLLSDRFSAERPKGSFSTLEIQRTEQGDSAMYLCAGSLHDRGSGTEAFFGQGTRLTVV.

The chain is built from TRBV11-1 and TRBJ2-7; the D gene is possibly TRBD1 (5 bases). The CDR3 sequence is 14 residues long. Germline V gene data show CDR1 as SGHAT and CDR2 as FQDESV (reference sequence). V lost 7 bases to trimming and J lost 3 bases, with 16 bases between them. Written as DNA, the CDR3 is TGTGCCAGCACCGAGGCGGACAACCGCTACGAGCAGTACTTC. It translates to CASTEADNRYEQYF. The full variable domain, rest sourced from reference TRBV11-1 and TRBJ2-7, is EAEVAQSPRYKITEKSQAVAFWCDPISGHATLYWYRQILGQGPELLVQFQDESVVDDSQLPKDRFSAERLKGVDSTLKIQPAELGDSAMYLCASTEADNRYEQYFGPGTRLTVT.

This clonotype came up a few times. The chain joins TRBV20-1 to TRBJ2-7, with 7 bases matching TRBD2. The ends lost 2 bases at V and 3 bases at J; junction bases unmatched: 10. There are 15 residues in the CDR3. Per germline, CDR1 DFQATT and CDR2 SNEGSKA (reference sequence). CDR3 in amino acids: CSARRPGGSLYEQYF. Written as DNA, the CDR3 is TGCAGTGCTAGACGCCCTGGCGGGAGCCTCTACGAGCAGTACTTC.

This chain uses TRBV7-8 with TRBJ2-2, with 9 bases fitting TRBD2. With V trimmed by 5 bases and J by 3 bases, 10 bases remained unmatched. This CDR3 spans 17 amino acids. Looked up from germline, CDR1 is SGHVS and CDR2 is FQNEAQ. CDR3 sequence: CASSLSTSGWDTGELFF. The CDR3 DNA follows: TGTGCCAGCAGCCTATCTACTAGCGGGTGGGACACCGGGGAGCTGTTTTTT.

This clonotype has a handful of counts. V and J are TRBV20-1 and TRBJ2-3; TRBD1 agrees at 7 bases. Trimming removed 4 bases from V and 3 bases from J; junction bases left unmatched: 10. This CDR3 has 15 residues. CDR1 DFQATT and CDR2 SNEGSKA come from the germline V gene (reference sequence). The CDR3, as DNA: TGCAGTGCTACGAAAACACAGGGGTGGACAGATACGCAGTATTTT. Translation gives CSATKTQGWTDTQYF.

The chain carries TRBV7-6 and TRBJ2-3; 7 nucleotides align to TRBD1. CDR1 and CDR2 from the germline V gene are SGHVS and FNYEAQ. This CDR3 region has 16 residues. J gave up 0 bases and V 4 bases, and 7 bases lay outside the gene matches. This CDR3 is CASSSLRDRSTDTQYF. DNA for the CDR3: TGTGCCAGCAGCTCCCTTCGGGACAGAAGCACAGATACGCAGTATTTT.

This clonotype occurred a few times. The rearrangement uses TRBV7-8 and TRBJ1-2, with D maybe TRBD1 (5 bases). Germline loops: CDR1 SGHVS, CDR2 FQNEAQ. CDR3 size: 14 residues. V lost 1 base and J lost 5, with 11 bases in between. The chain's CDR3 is CASSLGDAFYGYTF. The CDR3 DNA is TGTGCCAGCAGCTTAGGGGACGCGTTTTATGGCTACACCTTC.

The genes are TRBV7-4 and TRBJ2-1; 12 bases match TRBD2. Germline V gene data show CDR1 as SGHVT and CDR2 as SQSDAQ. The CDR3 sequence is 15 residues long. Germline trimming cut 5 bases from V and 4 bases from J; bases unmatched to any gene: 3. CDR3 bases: TGTGCCAGCAGCCGGACTAGCGGGGATTACAATGAGCAGTTCTTC. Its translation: CASSRTSGDYNEQFF.

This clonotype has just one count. CDR3 region: CASSLMEYEQYF. CDR3 nucleotides: TGTGCCAGCAGCTTAATGGAATACGAGCAGTACTTC. The gene calls are TRBV7-9 and TRBJ2-7, with unresolved D. Trimming removed 2 bases from V and 4 bases from J, with 6 bases in between. Germline CDR1 SEHNR, CDR2 FQNEAQ (reference sequence). The CDR3 length is 12 residues.

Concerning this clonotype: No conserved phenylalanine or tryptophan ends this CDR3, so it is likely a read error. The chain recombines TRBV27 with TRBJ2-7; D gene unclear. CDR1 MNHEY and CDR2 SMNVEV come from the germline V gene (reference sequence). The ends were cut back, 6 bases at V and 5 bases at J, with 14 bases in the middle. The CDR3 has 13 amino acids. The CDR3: CASSVGRLNEQYL. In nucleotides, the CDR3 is TGTGCCAGCAGCGTCGGACGGCTCAACGAGCAGTACCTC.

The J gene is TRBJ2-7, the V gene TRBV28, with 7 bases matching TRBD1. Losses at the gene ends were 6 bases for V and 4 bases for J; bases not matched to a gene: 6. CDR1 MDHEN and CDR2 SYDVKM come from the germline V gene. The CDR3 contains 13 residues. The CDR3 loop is CASRKTGNYEQYF. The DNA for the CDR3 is TGTGCCAGCAGGAAGACAGGGAATTACGAGCAGTACTTC.

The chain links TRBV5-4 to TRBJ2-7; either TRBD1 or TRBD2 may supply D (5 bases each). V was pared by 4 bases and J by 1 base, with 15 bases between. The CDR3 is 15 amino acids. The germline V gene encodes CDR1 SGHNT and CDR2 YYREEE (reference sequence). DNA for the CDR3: TGTGCCAGCAGCCAAGGGGACGTCGGTTCCTACGAGCAGTACTTC. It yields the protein CASSQGDVGSYEQYF. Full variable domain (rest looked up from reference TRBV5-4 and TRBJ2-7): ETGVTQSPTHLIKTRGQQVTLRCSSQSGHNTVSWYQQALGQGPQFIFQYYREEENGRGNFPPRFSGLQFPNYSSELNVNALELDDSALYLCASSQGDVGSYEQYFGPGTRLTVT.

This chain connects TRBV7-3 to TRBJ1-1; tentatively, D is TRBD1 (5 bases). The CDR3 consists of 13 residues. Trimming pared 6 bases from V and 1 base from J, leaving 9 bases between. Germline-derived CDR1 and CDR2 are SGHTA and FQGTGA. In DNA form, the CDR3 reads TGTGCCAGCAGTGCGGGGGAGAACACTGAAGCTTTCTTT. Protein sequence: CASSAGENTEAFF.

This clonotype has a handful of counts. The CDR3 region is CAISGTAGGAFF. The CDR3 DNA sequence: TGTGCCATCAGTGGGACCGCTGGGGGGGCTTTCTTT. The chain combines TRBV10-3 with TRBJ1-1; weak D call: TRBD1 (5 bases). V was pared by 4 bases and J by 11 bases, with 14 bases between. Germline V gene lookup returns CDR1 ENHRY and CDR2 SYGVKD. The CDR3 runs 12 residues.

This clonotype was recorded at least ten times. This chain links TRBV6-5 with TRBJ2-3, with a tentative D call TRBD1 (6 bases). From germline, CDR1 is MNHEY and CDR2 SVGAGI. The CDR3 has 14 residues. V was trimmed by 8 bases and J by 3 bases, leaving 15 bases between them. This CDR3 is CASRPGVVTDTQYF. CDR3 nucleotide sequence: TGTGCCAGCCGCCCAGGGGTTGTGACAGATACGCAGTATTTT.

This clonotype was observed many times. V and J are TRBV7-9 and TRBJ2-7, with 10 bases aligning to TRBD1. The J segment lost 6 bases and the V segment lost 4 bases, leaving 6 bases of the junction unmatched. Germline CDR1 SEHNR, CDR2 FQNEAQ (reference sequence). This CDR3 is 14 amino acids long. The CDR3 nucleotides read TGTGCCAGCAGCTCCTGGGACAGGGGAGCCGAGCAGTACTTC. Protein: CASSSWDRGAEQYF.

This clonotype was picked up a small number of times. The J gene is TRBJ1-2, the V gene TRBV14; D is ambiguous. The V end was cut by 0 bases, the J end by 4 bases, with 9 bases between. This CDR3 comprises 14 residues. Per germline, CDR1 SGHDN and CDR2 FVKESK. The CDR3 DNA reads TGTGCCAGCAGCCAAGATGGCAGTCTCTATGGCTACACCTTC. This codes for CASSQDGSLYGYTF. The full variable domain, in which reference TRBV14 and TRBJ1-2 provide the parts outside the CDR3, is EAGVTQFPSHSVIEKGQTVTLRCDPISGHDNLYWYRRVMGKEIKFLLHFVKESKQDESGMPNNRFLAERTGGTYSTLKVQPAELEDSGVYFCASSQDGSLYGYTFGSGTRLTVV.

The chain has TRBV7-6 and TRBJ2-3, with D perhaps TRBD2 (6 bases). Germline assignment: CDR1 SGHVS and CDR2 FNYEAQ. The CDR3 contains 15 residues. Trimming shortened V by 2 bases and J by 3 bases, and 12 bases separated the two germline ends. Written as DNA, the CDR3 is TGTGCCAGCAGCTTACTACGGCTAGCGACAGATACGCAGTATTTT. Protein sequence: CASSLLRLATDTQYF.

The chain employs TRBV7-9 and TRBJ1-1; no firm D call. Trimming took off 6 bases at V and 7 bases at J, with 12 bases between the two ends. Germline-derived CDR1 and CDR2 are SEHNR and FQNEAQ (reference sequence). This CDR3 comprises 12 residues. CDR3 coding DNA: TGTGCCAGCAGTTCCGACGCGAATGAAGCTTTCTTT. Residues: CASSSDANEAFF.

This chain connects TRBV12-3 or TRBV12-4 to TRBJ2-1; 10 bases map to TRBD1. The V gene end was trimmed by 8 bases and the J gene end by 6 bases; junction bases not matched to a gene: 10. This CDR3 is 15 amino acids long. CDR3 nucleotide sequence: TGTGCCAGCTCTGGGAGGGACAGGGGCACCAATGAGCAGTTCTTC. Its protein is CASSGRDRGTNEQFF.

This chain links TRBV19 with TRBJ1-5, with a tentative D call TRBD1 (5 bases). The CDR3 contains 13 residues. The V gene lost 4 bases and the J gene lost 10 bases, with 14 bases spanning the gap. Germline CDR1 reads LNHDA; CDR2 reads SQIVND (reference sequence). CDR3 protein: CASSKARGLPQHF. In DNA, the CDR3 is TGTGCCAGTAGTAAGGCTAGGGGTCTCCCCCAGCATTTT.

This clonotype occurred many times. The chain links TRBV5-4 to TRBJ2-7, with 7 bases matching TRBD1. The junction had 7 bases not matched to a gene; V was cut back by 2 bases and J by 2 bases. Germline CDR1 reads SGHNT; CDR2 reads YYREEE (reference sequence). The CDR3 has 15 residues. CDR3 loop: CASSFSGTVAYEQYF. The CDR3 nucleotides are TGTGCCAGCAGCTTCTCGGGGACAGTCGCCTACGAGCAGTACTTC.

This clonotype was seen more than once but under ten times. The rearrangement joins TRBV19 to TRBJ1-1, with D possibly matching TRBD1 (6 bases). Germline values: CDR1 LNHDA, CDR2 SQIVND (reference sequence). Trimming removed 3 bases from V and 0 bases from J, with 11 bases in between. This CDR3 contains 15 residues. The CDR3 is CASSIGQFMNTEAFF. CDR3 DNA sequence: TGTGCCAGTAGTATTGGACAGTTCATGAACACTGAAGCTTTCTTT.